These 25 T cell receptor beta chains originate from one sample sequenced in a study of blood T cell repertoires in COVID-19. The repertoire was sequenced with immunoSEQ multiplex PCR; TCRdb's copy has only in-frame clones and lacks some. Of 170,000 or so clones listed, 80% to 85% are singletons. Sample: peripheral blood. The receptors were sampled from a man in his late teens or twenties with active or convalescent COVID-19.

The chain joins TRBV29-1 to TRBJ2-1, with D maybe TRBD2 (5 bases). The CDR3 is 13 amino acids. From germline, CDR1 is SQVTM and CDR2 ANQGSEA. V gave up 4 bases and J gave up 4 bases, with 11 bases separating them. CDR3 region: CSVATGFYNEQFF. The CDR3 DNA reads as TGCAGCGTTGCGACGGGATTTTACAATGAGCAGTTCTTC.

This chain uses TRBV28 with TRBJ1-5, with D possibly matching TRBD1 (5 bases). Germline V lookup: CDR1 MDHEN, CDR2 SYDVKM. Trimming removed 11 bases at V and 3 bases at J, with 14 bases between. The CDR3 length is 13 residues. The CDR3 spells CASRRVLNQPQHF. In DNA form, the CDR3 reads TGTGCCTCCCGCAGGGTTCTCAATCAGCCCCAGCATTTT. Full variable domain (remainder filled in from reference TRBV28 and TRBJ1-5): DVKVTQSSRYLVKRTGEKVFLECVQDMDHENMFWYRQDPGLGLRLIYFSYDVKMKEKGDIPEGYSVSREKKERFSLILESASTNQTSMYLCASRRVLNQPQHFGDGTRLSIL.

The chain carries TRBV7-9 and TRBJ2-7, with 9 bases that match TRBD1. Trimming cost V 3 bases and J 2 bases; bases outside gene matches: 5. The germline CDR1 and CDR2 sequences are SEHNR and FQNEAQ (reference sequence). This CDR3 has 15 residues. The CDR3 region is CASSFVGTGTYEQYF. In nucleotides, the CDR3 is TGTGCCAGCAGCTTCGTTGGGACAGGGACCTACGAGCAGTACTTC.

V gene TRBV27 combines with J gene TRBJ2-4; 8 bases agree with TRBD1. The CDR3 loop spans 14 amino acids. With V trimmed by 4 bases and J by 7 bases, 6 bases remained unmatched. Germline lookup yields CDR1 MNHEY and CDR2 SMNVEV (reference sequence). Written as DNA, the CDR3 is TGTGCCAGCAGTTCGGGACAGGCCACCAACATTCAGTACTTC. This encodes CASSSGQATNIQYF.

The chain joins TRBV7-8 to TRBJ1-6; D perhaps matches TRBD1 (5 bases). Looked up from germline, CDR1 is SGHVS and CDR2 is FQNEAQ. This CDR3 contains 17 residues. V lost 3 bases and J 0 bases, leaving 12 bases between the germline ends. CDR3 region: CASSFARQSSYNSPLHF. The CDR3 DNA reads as TGTGCCAGCAGCTTCGCCCGACAGAGCTCCTATAATTCACCCCTCCACTTT.

The chain couples TRBV5-1 to TRBJ2-1, with TRBD2 identical over 7 bases. This CDR3 is built from 14 residues. After removal of 6 bases from V and 6 bases from J, the junction contained 9 bases not matched to a gene. Germline loops: CDR1 SGHRS, CDR2 YFSETQ. Here the CDR3 reads CASKEGGKLNEQFF. Here the CDR3 DNA reads TGCGCCAGCAAGGAGGGAGGGAAACTCAATGAGCAGTTCTTC.

The rearrangement joins TRBV28 to TRBJ1-2; 10 bases are a match to TRBD1. The germline CDR1 and CDR2 sequences are MDHEN and SYDVKM. The CDR3 consists of 15 residues. J was trimmed by 1 base and V by 4 bases; bases with no gene match: 3. The CDR3 loop reads CASSSGQGVNYGYTF. The CDR3 DNA reads as TGTGCCAGCAGTTCCGGACAGGGGGTTAACTATGGCTACACCTTC.

The genes are TRBV6-2 or TRBV6-3 and TRBJ1-1; weak D call: TRBD1 (5 bases). From germline, CDR1 is MNHEY and CDR2 SVGEGT. The CDR3 contains 14 residues. V was shortened by 5 bases and J by 0 bases, with 10 bases between the two germline ends. CDR3 amino acids: CASSGDYLNTEAFF. Here the CDR3 DNA reads TGTGCCAGCAGTGGGGACTATCTGAACACTGAAGCTTTCTTT.

V usage is TRBV6-5 and J usage is TRBJ2-7; weak D call: TRBD2 (5 bases). Trimming shortened V by 6 bases and J by 12 bases, and 18 bases separated the two germline ends. The CDR3 totals 12 residues. From germline, CDR1 is MNHEY and CDR2 SVGAGI. The CDR3 nucleotides read TGTGCCAGCAGAGCCATGGGAGAGGTCCCGTACTTC. Translating gives CASRAMGEVPYF.

J is TRBJ1-2 and V is TRBV11-2; maybe TRBD1 (6 bases). The germline V gene encodes CDR1 SGHAT and CDR2 FQNNGV. The V end lost 2 bases, the J end lost 8 bases, and 15 bases lay between the germline ends. The length of the CDR3 is 14 residues. The CDR3 nucleotides read TGTGCCAGCAGCTTATTAGGGGGTATCGGAGGCTACACCTTC. As protein: CASSLLGGIGGYTF. Supplemented by reference TRBV11-2 and TRBJ1-2, the full variable domain reads EAGVAQSPRYKIIEKRQSVAFWCNPISGHATLYWYQQILGQGPKLLIQFQNNGVVDDSQLPKDRFSAERLKGVDSTLKIQPAKLEDSAVYLCASSLLGGIGGYTFGSGTRLTVV.

The chain recombines TRBV7-3 with TRBJ2-3; weak D call: TRBD2 (6 bases). Between the trimmed V and J ends, which lost 2 bases and 2 bases, there was a span of 14 bases. The CDR3 runs 16 residues. In germline, CDR1 is SGHTA, CDR2 FQGTGA. CDR3: CASSLGPGAYTDTQYF. The CDR3 DNA reads TGTGCCAGCAGCTTAGGACCGGGAGCTTACACAGATACGCAGTATTTT.

V and J are TRBV7-3 and TRBJ2-7; 13 nucleotides line up with TRBD2. Germline values: CDR1 SGHTA, CDR2 FQGTGA. This CDR3 region has 15 residues. With 5 bases clipped from V and 6 bases from J, the junction kept 7 bases outside the gene matches. CDR3 residues: CASSRGLAGPSEQYF. Here the CDR3 DNA reads TGTGCCAGCAGCCGGGGACTAGCGGGGCCCTCCGAGCAGTACTTC.

V and J are TRBV7-2 and TRBJ1-4; TRBD1 agrees at 7 bases. From germline, CDR1 is SGHTA and CDR2 FQGNSA. CDR3 length equals 15 residues. After removal of 3 bases from V and 7 bases from J, the junction contained 8 bases not matched to a gene. DNA for the CDR3: TGTGCCAGCAGCTTTCAGGGACAGCGATTTGAAAAACTGTTTTTT. Protein: CASSFQGQRFEKLFF.

Comments on this clone: In the same sample, other DNA sequences code for this CDR3. The V gene is TRBV19, the J gene TRBJ2-5, with 7 bases identical to TRBD1. The CDR3 consists of 14 residues. The germline V gene encodes CDR1 LNHDA and CDR2 SQIVND (reference sequence). Trimming cost V 5 bases and J 2 bases; bases outside gene matches: 5. CDR3 region: CASSLRQGQETQYF. The CDR3 DNA sequence: TGTGCCAGTAGTTTGCGACAGGGACAAGAGACCCAGTACTTC.

The chain carries TRBV3-1 (or the pseudogene TRBV3-2) and TRBJ2-2; the match to TRBD1 covers 9 bases. From germline, CDR1 is LGHDT and CDR2 YNNKEL (reference sequence). This CDR3 has 19 residues. Losses at the gene ends were 0 bases for V and 6 bases for J; bases not matched to a gene: 14. CDR3 sequence reads: CASSQDVPGTGIDAGELFF. Here the CDR3 DNA reads TGTGCCAGCAGCCAAGATGTCCCCGGGACAGGGATTGATGCCGGGGAGCTGTTTTTT.

This chain connects TRBV28 to TRBJ1-2, with D tentatively TRBD1 (6 bases). The CDR3 contains 16 residues. Trimming shortened V by 5 bases and J by 4 bases, and 20 bases separated the two germline ends. Germline CDR1 and CDR2: MDHEN and SYDVKM. In nucleotides, the CDR3 is TGTGCCAGCAGTCTACCGACTAGGGGGGGGGTCTATGGCTACACCTTC. Protein sequence: CASSLPTRGGVYGYTF.

The V call is TRBV20-1, the J call TRBJ1-5; D remains unclear. V was trimmed by 3 bases and J by 4 bases, leaving 7 bases between them. Germline V CDR1 and CDR2: DFQATT, SNEGSKA (reference sequence). This CDR3 has 12 residues. CDR3 sequence reads: CSASRWNQPQHF. The CDR3 DNA reads TGCAGTGCTAGTCGGTGGAATCAGCCCCAGCATTTT.

The chain uses TRBV18 and TRBJ2-7; unclear D gene. The CDR3 is 16 amino acids. Trimming took 2 bases from V and 0 from J, leaving 14 bases between them. CDR1 is KGHSH and CDR2 is LQKENI in the germline V gene. CDR3 in DNA: TGTGCCAGCTCACCAATGGCAGAGGCCCTCTCCTACGAGCAGTACTTC. Translation: CASSPMAEALSYEQYF.

This sequence joins TRBV4-3 and TRBJ1-5; D may be TRBD1 (5 bases). CDR1 and CDR2 from the germline V gene are LGHNA and YSLEER. The CDR3 spans 15 residues. Deletions cut 0 bases from V and 5 bases from J, with 11 bases between. CDR3: CASSQDRTPYQPQHF. Here the CDR3 DNA reads TGCGCCAGCAGCCAAGATCGGACACCTTATCAGCCCCAGCATTTT.

This chain joins TRBV28 and TRBJ2-2, with D tentatively TRBD1 (5 bases). The ends were cut back, 6 bases at V and 0 bases at J, with 11 bases in the middle. Germline-derived CDR1 and CDR2 are MDHEN and SYDVKM. The CDR3 has 15 residues. The CDR3, as DNA: TGTGCCAGCAGCTATATACAGGCGAACACCGGGGAGCTGTTTTTT. Translation: CASSYIQANTGELFF.

This clone showed up just once. The V and J genes are TRBV5-5 and TRBJ1-4, with TRBD1 matching over 7 bases. CDR3 length: 14 amino acids. Germline V gives CDR1 SGHKS, CDR2 YYEKEE (reference sequence). After removal of 2 bases from V and 8 bases from J, the junction contained 6 bases not matched to a gene. The CDR3 DNA reads TGTGCCAGCAGCTTACAGGGGTCTAGAGAAAAACTGTTTTTT. Translating gives CASSLQGSREKLFF.

J is TRBJ1-4 and V is TRBV12-3 or TRBV12-4; D unresolved. The CDR3 length is 13 residues. V was trimmed by 1 base and J by 10 bases, leaving 10 bases between them. CDR3 nucleotide sequence: TGTGCCAGCAGTTTAGAGGCGGCTGGAAAACTGTTTTTT. Translated: CASSLEAAGKLFF.

The chain is built from TRBV27 and TRBJ2-5; 14 bases match TRBD2. The length of the CDR3 is 18 residues. V dropped 5 bases and J dropped 0; count of bases not matched to a gene: 8. Germline CDR1 reads MNHEY; CDR2 reads SMNVEV (reference sequence). The CDR3 here is CASSLWTSGRPNQETQYF. In nucleotides, the CDR3 is TGTGCCAGCAGTCTTTGGACTAGCGGGAGGCCTAACCAAGAGACCCAGTACTTC.

The V call is TRBV15, the J call TRBJ2-1; weak D call: TRBD1 (5 bases). The V gene's germline CDR1 is LNHNV and CDR2 YYDKDF (reference sequence). The V end lost 0 bases, the J end lost 8 bases, and 14 bases lay between the germline ends. The CDR3 contains 15 residues. CDR3 sequence reads: CATSRDVRARDEQFF. The CDR3 DNA reads TGTGCCACCAGCAGAGATGTGAGAGCCAGGGATGAGCAGTTCTTC.

This sequence joins TRBV19 and TRBJ2-7; 7 nucleotides match TRBD1. Germline V gene lookup returns CDR1 LNHDA and CDR2 SQIVND (reference sequence). V lost 5 bases to trimming and J lost 7 bases; unmatched junction nucleotides: 8. The CDR3 has 13 residues. CDR3 sequence: CASSPATGREQYF. The DNA for the CDR3 is TGTGCCAGTAGTCCCGCGACAGGGCGGGAGCAGTACTTC.